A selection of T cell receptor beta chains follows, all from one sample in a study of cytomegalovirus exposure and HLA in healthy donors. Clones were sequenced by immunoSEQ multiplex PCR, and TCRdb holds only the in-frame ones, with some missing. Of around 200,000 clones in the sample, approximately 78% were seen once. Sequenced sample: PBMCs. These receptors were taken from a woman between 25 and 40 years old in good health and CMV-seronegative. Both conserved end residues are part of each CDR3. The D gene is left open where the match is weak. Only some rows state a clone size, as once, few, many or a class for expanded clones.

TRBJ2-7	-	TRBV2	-	TGTGCCAGCAGAAACTACGTAAATTCCTACGAGCAGTACTTC	CASRNYVNSYEQYF
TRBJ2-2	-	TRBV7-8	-	TGTGCCAGCAGCCCCCACCGCATGGTCGGGAGCGGCACCGGGGAGCTGTTTTTT	CASSPHRMVGSGTGELFF
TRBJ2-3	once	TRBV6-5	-	TGTGCCAGCAGTACCCGCGGGAAGGGTACGCAGTATTTT	CASSTRGKGTQYF
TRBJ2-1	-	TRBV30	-	TGTGCCTGGAGTCTGTCAGTTGAGCAGTTCTTC	CAWSLSVEQFF
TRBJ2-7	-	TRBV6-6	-	TGTGCCAGCAGCACAGGGTTCTACGAGCAGTACTTC	CASSTGFYEQYF
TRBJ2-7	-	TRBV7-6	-	TGTGCCAGCAGCCCTCTACAGGGCAGCTCCTACGAGCAGTACTTC	CASSPLQGSSYEQYF
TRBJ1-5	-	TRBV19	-	TGTGCCAGTAGTACTTCAGGAAGAAATCAGCCCCAGCATTTT	CASSTSGRNQPQHF
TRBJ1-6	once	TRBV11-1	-	TGTGCCAGCGGGGAGGGAATGGCCTCACCCCTCCACTTT	CASGEGMASPLHF
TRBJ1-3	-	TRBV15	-	TGTGCCACCAGCAGAGATGGGGGGTCGGGAAACACCATATATTTT	CATSRDGGSGNTIYF
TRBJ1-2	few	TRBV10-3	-	TGTGCCACCCGAGGGGGGGAGGACTATGGCTACACCTTC	CATRGGEDYGYTF
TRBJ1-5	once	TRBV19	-	TGTGCCAGTAGTTACCGGGACACTCAATATAGCAATCAGCCCCAGCATTTT	CASSYRDTQYSNQPQHF
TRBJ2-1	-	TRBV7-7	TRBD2	TGTGCCAGCAGCCATCAGGGACTAGTTTCCCGCAATGAGCAGTTCTTC	CASSHQGLVSRNEQFF
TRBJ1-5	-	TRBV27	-	TGTGCCAGCAGTTTGCAGGGCTTGAATCAGCCCCAGCATTTT	CASSLQGLNQPQHF
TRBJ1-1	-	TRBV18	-	TGTGCCAGCTCACGGGGGGGGCACACTGAAGCTTTCTTT	CASSRGGHTEAFF
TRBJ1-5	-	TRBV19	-	TGTGCCAGCGGGGTCCCCCCGGATCAGCCCCAGCATTTT	CASGVPPDQPQHF
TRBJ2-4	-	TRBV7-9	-	TGTGCCAGCAGCTTAACAGAAAACATTCAGTACTTC	CASSLTENIQYF
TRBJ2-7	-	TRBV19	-	TGTGCCAGCAAGGACAGCGGATCCTACGAGCAGTACTTC	CASKDSGSYEQYF
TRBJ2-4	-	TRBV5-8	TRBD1	TGTGCCAGCAGCGAAGGGACAGGAAAAAACATTCAGTACTTC	CASSEGTGKNIQYF
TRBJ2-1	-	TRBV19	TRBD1	TGTGCCAGTAGTAGCATGGGGACAGAAAGGGCTTACAATGAGCAGTTCTTC	CASSSMGTERAYNEQFF
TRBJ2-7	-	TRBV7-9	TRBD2	TGTGCCAGCAGCCTCAGCGGGGGCCTCTTCTACGAGCAGTACTTC	CASSLSGGLFYEQYF
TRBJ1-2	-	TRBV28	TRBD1	TGTGCCAGCAGACCGACAGGGCGCTATGGCTACACCTTC	CASRPTGRYGYTF
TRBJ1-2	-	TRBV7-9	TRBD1	TGTGCCAGCAGAGGGGGCGCAAACGGCTACACCTTC	CASRGGANGYTF
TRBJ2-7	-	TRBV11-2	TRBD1	TGTGCCAGCACAGTGGGGGGCAGGGGGCTATACGAGCAGTACTTC	CASTVGGRGLYEQYF
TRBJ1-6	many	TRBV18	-	TGTGCCAGCTCACCGGGGAGGGCCGATAATTCACCCCTCCACTTT	CASSPGRADNSPLHF
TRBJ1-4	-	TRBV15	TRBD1	TGTGCCACCGCGACAGGGGGCTATGAAAAACTGTTTTTT	CATATGGYEKLFF